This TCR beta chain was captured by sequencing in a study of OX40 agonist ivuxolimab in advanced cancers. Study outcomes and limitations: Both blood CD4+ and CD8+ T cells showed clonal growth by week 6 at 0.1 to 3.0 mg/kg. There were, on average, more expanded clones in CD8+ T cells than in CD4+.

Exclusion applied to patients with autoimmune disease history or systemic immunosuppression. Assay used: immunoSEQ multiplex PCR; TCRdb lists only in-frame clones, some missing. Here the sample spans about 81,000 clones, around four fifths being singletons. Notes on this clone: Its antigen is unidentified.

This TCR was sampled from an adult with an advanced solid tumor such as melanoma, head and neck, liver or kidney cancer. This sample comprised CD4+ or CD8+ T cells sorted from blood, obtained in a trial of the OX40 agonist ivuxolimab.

Here the CDR3 reads CASSYSSNQPQHF. The CDR3 DNA follows: TGTGCCAGCAGTTACTCAAGCAATCAGCCCCAGCATTTT. The chain uses TRBV6-5 and TRBJ1-5; D uncertain. Germline CDR1 is MNHEY and CDR2 is SVGAGI. This CDR3 is 13 amino acids long. The germline V and J ends were trimmed by 0 bases and 1 base, with 1 base remaining between them.